These 9 T cell receptor beta chains share one sample of origin, sequenced in a study of T cells in Graves' hyperthyroidism and ophthalmopathy. It was RNA transcripts that yielded the amplified TCR beta CDR3 regions. When the TCR CDR3 underwent first-round RT-PCR, the HTBI primer set was used. TCRdb reprocessed the multiplex PCR reads with MiXCR, giving one entry per CDR3 protein. Here the sample spans over 150,000 distinct CDR3 sequences, approximately 15% being singletons. What was sequenced was blood. The receptor source for this set is a woman aged 50 to 65 with Graves' hyperthyroidism.

V gene TRBV27 combines with J gene TRBJ1-1, with D perhaps TRBD1 (6 bases). Trimming took 4 bases from V and 4 from J, leaving 13 bases between them. This CDR3 is built from 14 residues. In germline, CDR1 is MNHEY, CDR2 SMNVEV (reference sequence). The DNA of the CDR3 is TGTGCCAGCAGTTCAGGGGTCACGGGCACTGAAGCTTTCTTT. Protein sequence: CASSSGVTGTEAFF.

This clonotype was detected many times. The chain recombines TRBV19 with TRBJ1-2, with D possibly being TRBD1 (5 bases). The CDR3 covers 16 residues. The V gene's germline CDR1 is LNHDA and CDR2 SQIVND (reference sequence). Trimming took 9 bases from V and 1 from J, leaving 21 bases between them. The CDR3 DNA follows: TGTGCCAGAGGAGGGGAGTCTTTACCTTATAACTATGGCTACACCTTC. Translated: CARGGESLPYNYGYTF.

This clonotype was picked up a small number of times. The gene calls are TRBV7-2 and TRBJ2-2; 10 nucleotides agree with TRBD2. The CDR3 has 18 residues. CDR1 and CDR2 (germline): SGHTA, FQGNSA. V lost 6 bases to trimming and J lost 6 bases; unmatched junction nucleotides: 16. The CDR3 DNA sequence: TGTGCCAGCAGTCAAAGCGGGGGGGCCATTCTCGGGGCCGGGGAGCTGTTTTTT. It translates to CASSQSGGAILGAGELFF. Full variable domain (missing parts from reference TRBV7-2 and TRBJ2-2): GAGVSQSPSNKVTEKGKDVELRCDPISGHTALYWYRQSLGQGLEFLIYFQGNSAPDKSGLPSDRFSAERTGGSVSTLTIQRTQQEDSAVYLCASSQSGGAILGAGELFFGEGSRLTVL.

About this clonotype: A much larger clonotype is one base distant, so this may be a read error. Because the CDR3 is missing its conserved closing phenylalanine or tryptophan, this is likely a read error. The chain is built from TRBV10-3 and TRBJ2-1, with 11 bases aligning to TRBD1. There are 13 residues in the CDR3. With 6 bases clipped from V and 5 bases from J, the junction kept 0 bases outside the gene matches. CDR1 and CDR2 from the germline V gene are ENHRY and SYGVKD. The DNA for the CDR3 is TGTGCCATCAGGGGACAGGGGGACAATGAGCAGTTCTCC. Translation gives CAIRGQGDNEQFS.

This clonotype was counted between two and nine times. This chain joins TRBV6-1 and TRBJ2-3, with D possibly matching TRBD1 (6 bases). This CDR3 contains 15 residues. CDR1 and CDR2 from the germline V gene are MNHNS and SASEGT. V was clipped by 5 bases and J by 8 bases, with 20 bases between them. The CDR3 sequence: CASSSLQGGLVTQYF. CDR3 nucleotide sequence: TGTGCCAGCAGTTCCCTACAAGGGGGATTAGTTACGCAGTATTTT.

This clonotype was detected ten times or more. The rearrangement uses TRBV7-9 and TRBJ1-6; no firm D call. V lost 6 bases to trimming and J lost 0 bases, with 6 bases between them. There are 14 residues in the CDR3. CDR1 SEHNR and CDR2 FQNEAQ come from the germline V gene (reference sequence). CDR3 nucleotide sequence: TGTGCCAGCAGAAGGAGCTCCTATAATTCACCCCTCCACTTT. The encoded protein is CASRRSSYNSPLHF.

The table lists this clonotype with many counts. The rearrangement links TRBV5-1 to TRBJ2-7, with a weak D call TRBD1 (7 bases). V was pared by 6 bases and J by 7 bases, with 20 bases between. This CDR3 is built from 14 residues. Germline V gene sequence: CDR1 SGHRS, CDR2 YFSETQ. The CDR3 nucleotides are TGCGCCAGCAACACCCGGACAGGACTAAGGGAGCAGTACTTC. Encoded protein: CASNTRTGLREQYF.

Here the CDR3 DNA reads TGCGCCACCGGGGACAGGGACACCGGGGAGCTGTTTTTT. Its translation is CATGDRDTGELFF. This chain connects TRBV10-1 to TRBJ2-2; 9 bases are shared with TRBD1. This CDR3 comprises 13 residues. The V segment lost 10 bases and the J segment 3 bases; nucleotides outside the gene matches: 3. The germline V gene has CDR1 WNHNN and CDR2 SYGVQD (reference sequence).

This clonotype was detected ten times or more. CDR3 DNA sequence: TGTGCCAGCAGCTTAGCACACCTCTCAGGGGGGTCAAAGGGCTACACCTTC. This sequence encodes CASSLAHLSGGSKGYTF. The chain has TRBV7-2 and TRBJ1-2, with TRBD1 matching over 7 bases. CDR1 and CDR2 (germline): SGHTA, FQGNSA. The junction had 15 bases not matched to a gene; V was cut back by 0 bases and J by 8 bases. This CDR3 is built from 17 residues. The variable domain in full, completed from reference TRBV7-2 and TRBJ1-2, reads GAGVSQSPSNKVTEKGKDVELRCDPISGHTALYWYRQSLGQGLEFLIYFQGNSAPDKSGLPSDRFSAERTGGSVSTLTIQRTQQEDSAVYLCASSLAHLSGGSKGYTFGSGTRLTVV.